The 9 T cell receptor beta chains listed next were all sequenced from one sample in a study of blood T cell repertoires in COVID-19. Clones were read by immunoSEQ multiplex PCR, and TCRdb kept only the in-frame ones, dropping some. The table shows more than 400,000 clones, with roughly nine tenths occurring only once. Sequencing used PBMCs or T cells enriched from blood (not recorded which). All receptors derive from a woman aged 18-29 years who had recovered from COVID-19.

V gene TRBV7-8 combines with J gene TRBJ1-2; possible D gene TRBD1, 5 bases. Germline V gives CDR1 SGHVS, CDR2 FQNEAQ. Trimming stripped 1 base from V and 8 bases from J, with 14 bases between. CDR3 length: 14 residues. The CDR3 reads CASSLDQGADGYTF. The DNA for the CDR3 is TGTGCCAGCAGCTTAGACCAGGGTGCGGACGGCTACACCTTC.

The chain recombines TRBV12-2 with TRBJ1-2; the table's D call, TRBD1, has no DNA check behind it. TRBV12-2 is a known pseudogene. The CDR3 runs 18 residues. The CDR3 region has the DNA TGTGCAAGTCGCTTGCCCCCCGGGACAGGGGGTCCTAACTATGGCTACACCTTC. It specifies CASRLPPGTGGPNYGYTF.

As regards this clone: The same CDR3 is also encoded by other DNA sequences in this sample. CDR3 coding DNA: TGTGCCTGGAGTTCCCAGGGGGATCAGCCCCAGCATTTT. It yields the protein CAWSSQGDQPQHF. The V and J genes are TRBV30 and TRBJ1-5; 7 bases are a match to TRBD1. Trimming removed 2 bases from V and 5 bases from J; junction bases left unmatched: 3. From germline, CDR1 is GTSNPN and CDR2 SVGIG (reference sequence). CDR3 length equals 13 residues.

V usage is TRBV29-1 and J usage is TRBJ1-2; a possible D gene is TRBD1 (5 bases). Germline CDR1 is SQVTM and CDR2 is ANQGSEA. V was cut by 1 base and J by 4 bases, with 19 bases left in between. This CDR3 region has 16 residues. DNA of the CDR3: TGCAGCGTTGAAGGCTTATTAGGGGCGCGAGGCTATGGCTACACCTTC. It is translated as CSVEGLLGARGYGYTF. Full variable domain (rest looked up from reference TRBV29-1 and TRBJ1-2): SAVISQKPSRDICQRGTSLTIQCQVDSQVTMMFWYRQQPGQSLTLIATANQGSEATYESGFVIDKFPISRPNLTFSTLTVSNMSPEDSSIYLCSVEGLLGARGYGYTFGSGTRLTVV.

The chain couples TRBV7-2 to TRBJ2-7; 8 bases are a match to TRBD1. Germline V lookup: CDR1 SGHTA, CDR2 FQGNSA. This CDR3 spans 16 amino acids. J gave up 0 bases and V 3 bases, and 7 bases lay outside the gene matches. The CDR3 region is CASSLTRTGSSYEQYF. Written as DNA, the CDR3 is TGTGCCAGCAGCTTGACTCGGACAGGGAGCTCCTACGAGCAGTACTTC.

The gene calls are TRBV3-1 (or the pseudogene TRBV3-2) and TRBJ1-1, with a possible D match to TRBD1 (5 bases). This CDR3 spans 15 amino acids. The germline CDR1 and CDR2 sequences are LGHDT and YNNKEL (reference sequence). Trimming pared 3 bases from V and 11 bases from J, leaving 22 bases between. CDR3 protein: CASSHIRGPHRGAFF. CDR3 in DNA: TGTGCCAGCAGCCATATTAGGGGACCCCACCGGGGGGCTTTCTTT.

The rearrangement joins TRBV28 to TRBJ1-5; the D is unclear. This CDR3 region has 15 residues. V was clipped by 4 bases and J by 3 bases, with 13 bases between them. Looked up from germline, CDR1 is MDHEN and CDR2 is SYDVKM. Here the CDR3 DNA reads TGTGCCAGCAGTTCCCCGATCCAGATCAATCAGCCCCAGCATTTT. It translates to CASSSPIQINQPQHF.

The chain links TRBV28 to TRBJ1-4, with TRBD1 as a possible D gene (5 bases). Trimming removed 7 bases at V and 7 bases at J, with 19 bases between. The CDR3 sequence is 15 residues long. CDR1 and CDR2 (germline): MDHEN, SYDVKM. CDR3 bases: TGTGCCAGCAAAAAAAGCGGGGCCGAGGGTGAAAAACTGTTTTTT. Its protein product is CASKKSGAEGEKLFF.

The gene calls are TRBV27 and TRBJ1-1, with no clear D. Deletions cut 2 bases from V and 8 bases from J, with 12 bases between. This CDR3 region has 13 residues. Germline loops: CDR1 MNHEY, CDR2 SMNVEV (reference sequence). The CDR3 spells CASSLPYSSEAFF. The CDR3 coding sequence is TGTGCCAGCAGTTTACCTTATTCAAGCGAAGCTTTCTTT.